This TCR beta chain was sequenced during a study of cytomegalovirus exposure and HLA in healthy donors. Regarding this clone: What it binds is unknown.

Trimming removed 2 bases from V and 5 bases from J; junction bases left unmatched: 6. Germline V gene sequence: CDR1 SGHTA, CDR2 FQGNSA. The CDR3 is 14 residues long. 13 Jbeta primers and 60 Vbeta primers were used for the PCR. Method: immunoSEQ multiplex PCR; TCRdb's copy keeps in-frame clones and lacks some. The table has about 190,000 clones, 70% to 75% seen once. Study-wide findings and caveats: Usually a TCR sequence was rare, but some public TCRs were found in many donors.

The material sequenced was PBMCs. This sequence joins TRBV7-2 and TRBJ2-7, with TRBD1 matching over 7 bases. The clonotype was recovered from a woman aged 30 to 39 in good health and CMV-seropositive. For the CDR3, the DNA is TGTGCCAGCAGCTTAAACAGGGGAAAAAACGAGCAGTACTTC. This sequence encodes CASSLNRGKNEQYF.